This TCR beta chain was recovered during a study of T cell responses to AZD1222 COVID-19 vaccine. TCRdb's copy holds only in-frame clones and misses some; the assay was immunoSEQ multiplex PCR. This sample carries some 150,000 clones, about nine tenths of them seen once, and the ten largest clones take approximately 3.6%. The CDR3 length is 13 residues. The V end lost 4 bases, the J end lost 8 bases, and 14 bases lay between the germline ends. The receptor was isolated from an adult in good health. The chain has TRBV12-3 or TRBV12-4 and TRBJ1-2; possible D gene TRBD1, 6 bases. Sequencing used peripheral blood, obtained on day 0 of MenACWY control vaccination. The CDR3 region is CASSSVLGGGYTF. CDR3 sequence (DNA): TGTGCCAGCAGTTCCGTCCTTGGGGGCGGCTACACCTTC.